This TCR beta chain is drawn from a study of T cell responses to AZD1222 COVID-19 vaccine. Study context: Pooling of second doses given at about 4 or about 12 weeks was done.

General study results and limits: Reportedly, close to half of spike-specific TCRs are directed against unmutated variant regions.

The CDR3 runs 18 residues. CDR1 is MGHRA and CDR2 is YSYEKL in the germline V gene. V gave up 2 bases and J gave up 1 base; unmatched junction bases: 7. The protocol was immunoSEQ multiplex PCR, while the TCRdb copy is restricted to in-frame clones and leaves out a portion. The sample records 75,000 to 100,000 clones, nearly 90% being singletons. Details on this clone: Its antigen is not identified.

The source was peripheral blood, collected on day 0 of AZD1222 vaccination. The chain uses TRBV4-1 and TRBJ2-5, with 13 nucleotides matching TRBD2. The sequence was obtained from an adult in good health. The CDR3 reads CASSQMKTSGGTQETQYF. CDR3 in DNA: TGCGCCAGCAGCCAAATGAAGACTAGCGGGGGGACCCAAGAGACCCAGTACTTC.